The rows below give T cell receptor beta chains drawn from one sample of a study of cytomegalovirus exposure and HLA in healthy donors. Some clones are missing from TCRdb's copy, which holds only in-frame ones; the method was immunoSEQ multiplex PCR. The table has more than 150,000 clones, around 73% seen once. The sequencing input was PBMCs. All receptors derive from a male donor in good health and CMV-seronegative. CDR3s include the opening cysteine and the closing phenylalanine or tryptophan. The D gene is left open where the match is weak. The size field is filled for only some rows; it gives once, few, many or a size class.

j_call	v_call	clone_size	cdr3_length	d_call	cdr3_aa	cdr3_nt
TRBJ1-1	TRBV5-1	few	11	TRBD1	CASSGDSEAFF	TGCGCCAGCAGCGGGGACAGTGAAGCTTTCTTT
TRBJ2-3	TRBV9	NA	15	TRBD1	CASSVVGRGTDTQYF	TGTGCCAGCAGCGTAGTTGGCAGGGGGACAGATACGCAGTATTTT
TRBJ2-7	TRBV27	NA	15	TRBD1	CASSRRQGLAYEQYF	TGTGCCAGCAGCCGAAGACAGGGGCTCGCCTACGAGCAGTACTTC
TRBJ1-3	TRBV18	few	15	NA	CASSATGPSGNTIYF	TGTGCCAGCTCAGCGACAGGTCCGTCTGGAAACACCATATATTTT
TRBJ1-2	TRBV7-8	few	14	TRBD1	CASSTRTGYYGYTF	TGTGCCAGCAGCACCCGGACAGGGTACTATGGCTACACCTTC
TRBJ2-1	TRBV7-9	NA	13	NA	CASSLSLNNEQFF	TGTGCCAGCAGCTTGAGTCTGAACAATGAGCAGTTCTTC
TRBJ1-2	TRBV28	NA	14	NA	CASSLSGVGYGYTF	TGTGCCAGCAGTTTATCCGGGGTTGGCTATGGCTACACCTTC
TRBJ2-7	TRBV27	NA	15	TRBD1	CASSPGQGVHYEQYF	TGTGCCAGCAGTCCGGGACAGGGGGTCCACTACGAGCAGTACTTC
TRBJ1-6	TRBV27	NA	14	NA	CASSYPWANSPLHF	TGTGCCAGCAGTTACCCATGGGCTAATTCACCCCTCCACTTT
TRBJ2-3	TRBV29-1	few	17	TRBD2	CSVGTSGGTSKGYTQYF	TGCAGCGTAGGTACTAGCGGGGGAACCTCTAAAGGATATACGCAGTATTTT
TRBJ2-7	TRBV7-2	NA	15	TRBD1	CASSLDRVWVYEQYF	TGTGCCAGCAGCCTAGACAGGGTTTGGGTCTACGAGCAGTACTTC
TRBJ1-2	TRBV5-4	medium-sized	13	NA	CASSLGATYGYTF	TGTGCCAGCAGCTTGGGGGCGACCTATGGCTACACCTTC
TRBJ1-2	TRBV6-1	NA	14	NA	CASSDLLQGPGYTF	TGTGCCAGCAGTGACCTGCTACAGGGCCCTGGCTACACCTTC
TRBJ2-5	TRBV6-1	NA	14	NA	CASSEYPVSETQYF	TGTGCCAGCAGTGAATATCCAGTTTCGGAGACCCAGTACTTC
TRBJ1-3	TRBV5-6	NA	14	NA	CASSLQGTGNTIYF	TGTGCCAGCAGCTTGCAGGGTACGGGAAACACCATATATTTT
TRBJ1-2	TRBV6-5	NA	14	TRBD1	CASSLSGQGGGYTF	TGTGCCAGCAGTTTGTCGGGACAGGGAGGAGGCTACACCTTC
TRBJ2-4	TRBV9	NA	15	NA	CASSAGHLAKNIQYF	TGTGCCAGCAGCGCTGGACACCTAGCCAAAAACATTCAGTACTTC
TRBJ1-5	TRBV7-2	NA	13	TRBD1	CASSPDRARPQHF	TGTGCCAGCAGCCCGGACAGGGCTCGGCCCCAGCATTTT
TRBJ1-5	TRBV28	NA	12	TRBD1	CASGQVSQPQHF	TGTGCCAGCGGACAGGTCAGTCAGCCCCAGCATTTT
TRBJ2-7	TRBV27	once	15	TRBD1	CASSSPGQGLVEQYF	TGTGCCAGCAGTTCCCCGGGACAGGGGTTAGTCGAGCAGTACTTC